Each of the 29 T cell receptor beta chains below was sequenced from the same sample in a study of regulatory T cells in long-lasting Graves disease. Time point meaning: persistent/refractory GD, antithyroid drugs over 5 years with positive TRAb. Extracted RNA from PBMCs served as the source of the TCR library. iRepertoire HTBI primers and Arm-PCR of CDR3 regions built TCR beta libraries. A single record per CDR3 protein comes from TCRdb applying MiXCR to the multiplex PCR reads. The profile shows roughly 500,000 distinct CDR3 sequences, roughly 21% of them singletons. Specimen: peripheral blood mononuclear cells (PBMCs), collected when the disease was refractory, from a patient treated with antithyroid drugs. These receptors were collected from a female donor with Graves disease.

V gene TRBV7-3 combines with J gene TRBJ2-4, with 7 bases fitting TRBD1. Trimming at V came to 5 bases and at J to 0 bases, leaving 10 bases not matched to a gene. Per germline, CDR1 SGHTA and CDR2 FQGTGA. The CDR3 runs 17 residues. Here the CDR3 DNA reads TGTGCCAGCAGCGTAGGCACAGGGGCTGGAGCCAAAAACATTCAGTACTTC. It yields the protein CASSVGTGAGAKNIQYF.

This chain connects TRBV9 to TRBJ2-6; 7 positions agree with TRBD1. CDR1 is SGDLS, CDR2 YYNGEE, per germline. The V gene end was trimmed by 0 bases and the J gene end by 4 bases; junction bases not matched to a gene: 7. This CDR3 is built from 17 residues. The CDR3 nucleotides read TGTGCCAGCAGCGTAGTTTCAGGGGGTACGGGGGCCAACGTCCTGACTTTC. Translating it yields CASSVVSGGTGANVLTF.

This clonotype occurred many times. The V gene is TRBV5-6, the J gene TRBJ2-5; D unresolved. The germline V gene has CDR1 SGHDT and CDR2 YYEEEE. V was trimmed by 4 bases and J by 0 bases, leaving 19 bases between them. The CDR3 spans 17 residues. The CDR3 protein is CASSRLEVWTYQETQYF. The CDR3 DNA is TGTGCCAGCAGCCGACTCGAGGTTTGGACGTACCAAGAGACCCAGTACTTC.

This clonotype appeared many times. One junction end disagrees with the germline gene, perhaps due to a read error. The CDR3 DNA reads as TGTGCCAGCAGCTTAGGCGACAGGGACTGGGCCTTC. Translated, it gives CASSLGDRDWAF. The chain joins TRBV11-2 to TRBJ1-2; 7 bases agree with TRBD1. The germline V gene encodes CDR1 SGHAT and CDR2 FQNNGV. The CDR3 sequence is 12 residues long. The variable domain in full, completed from reference TRBV11-2 and TRBJ1-2, reads EAGVAQSPRYKIIEKRQSVAFWCNPISGHATLYWYQQILGQGPKLLIQFQNNGVVDDSQLPKDRFSAERLKGVDSTLKIQPAKLEDSAVYLCASSLGDRDWAFGSGTRLTVV.

This clonotype has just a few counts. V usage is TRBV19 and J usage is TRBJ1-5, with D unclear. This CDR3 is 16 amino acids long. Per the germline V gene, CDR1 is LNHDA and CDR2 is SQIVND (reference sequence). V was pared by 0 bases and J by 1 base, with 10 bases between. The CDR3 reads CASSIEGNPSNQPQHF. The CDR3, as DNA: TGTGCCAGTAGTATAGAGGGCAACCCGAGCAATCAGCCCCAGCATTTT. Supplemented by reference TRBV19 and TRBJ1-5, the full variable domain reads DGGITQSPKYLFRKEGQNVTLSCEQNLNHDAMYWYRQDPGQGLRLIYYSQIVNDFQKGDIAEGYSVSREKKESFPLTVTSAQKNPTAFYLCASSIEGNPSNQPQHFGDGTRLSIL.

This clonotype was detected many times. V is TRBV20-1 and J is TRBJ2-7; TRBD1 matches 9 bases. Looked up from germline, CDR1 is DFQATT and CDR2 is SNEGSKA (reference sequence). The length of the CDR3 is 15 residues. V shed 0 bases and J 3 bases; nucleotides not matched to a gene: 6. The CDR3 is CSARDPGQGDYEQYF. CDR3 bases: TGCAGTGCTAGAGATCCGGGACAGGGAGACTACGAGCAGTACTTC.

The V gene is TRBV19, the J gene TRBJ1-1; TRBD1 agrees at 7 bases. The germline V gene encodes CDR1 LNHDA and CDR2 SQIVND (reference sequence). The V segment lost 2 bases and the J segment 4 bases; nucleotides outside the gene matches: 4. The CDR3 contains 14 residues. The CDR3 loop is CASSIRGLGTEAFF. CDR3 in DNA: TGTGCCAGTAGTATAAGGGGGCTTGGCACTGAAGCTTTCTTT.

This clonotype was detected many times. The gene calls are TRBV11-1 and TRBJ2-2; 8 nucleotides align to TRBD1. CDR3 length: 15 residues. V dropped 5 bases and J dropped 0; count of bases not matched to a gene: 2. Germline V gives CDR1 SGHAT, CDR2 FQDESV (reference sequence). The CDR3 loop reads CASSPGQANTGELFF. CDR3 nucleotides: TGTGCCAGCAGCCCGGGACAGGCGAACACCGGGGAGCTGTTTTTT.

This clonotype was picked up a small number of times. This rearrangement joins TRBV5-1 to TRBJ2-5, with D unclear. The CDR3 consists of 14 residues. V was trimmed by 2 bases and J by 3 bases, leaving 11 bases between them. Germline V lookup: CDR1 SGHRS, CDR2 YFSETQ. CDR3 sequence (DNA): TGCGCCAGCAGCTTTTGGCCTGGAGAAGAGACCCAGTACTTC. This translates into CASSFWPGEETQYF.

The sample holds many counts of this clonotype. The chain carries TRBV6-5 and TRBJ1-1, with D perhaps matching TRBD1 (5 bases). CDR1 and CDR2 from the germline V gene are MNHEY and SVGAGI. CDR3 size: 13 residues. V was pared by 4 bases and J by 1 base, with 7 bases between. The CDR3 protein is CASSWGENTEAFF. The CDR3 bases are TGTGCCAGCAGTTGGGGGGAGAACACTGAAGCTTTCTTT.

The CDR3 DNA reads TGCAGTGCTAGCGTAGCCAGGGGAGGAAGGACTGAAGCTTTCTTT. Translated: CSASVARGGRTEAFF. J is TRBJ1-1 and V is TRBV20-1; D perhaps matches TRBD1 (6 bases). Trimming shortened V by 3 bases and J by 5 bases, and 19 bases separated the two germline ends. Germline V gives CDR1 DFQATT, CDR2 SNEGSKA (reference sequence). This CDR3 comprises 15 residues.

Ten or more counts support this clonotype. The chain employs TRBV28 and TRBJ1-2; D possibly corresponds to TRBD1 (6 bases). V dropped 10 bases and J dropped 0 bases, with 12 bases sitting between them. The CDR3 spans 13 residues. Germline V gives CDR1 MDHEN, CDR2 SYDVKM. The CDR3 is CATKGGANYGYTF. CDR3 DNA: TGTGCCACCAAGGGGGGAGCTAACTATGGCTACACCTTC.

Notes on this clonotype: One end of the junction fails to match germline, which may point to a read error. Here the CDR3 DNA reads TGCGGCGTTTGGGGGGTGAACACTGAAGCTTTCTTT. It yields the protein CGVWGVNTEAFF. The chain combines TRBV29-1 with TRBJ1-1; the D gene is possibly TRBD1 (5 bases). From germline, CDR1 is SQVTM and CDR2 ANQGSEA. This CDR3 has 12 residues.

Note on this clonotype: This may be a read error, as it is one base from a much larger clone. The J gene is TRBJ2-7, the V gene TRBV12-3 or TRBV12-4; 9 bases match TRBD1. V lost 6 bases and J lost 11; bases outside the gene matches: 17. The CDR3 is made up of 15 amino acids. The CDR3: CASRAQGALRETEYF. The CDR3 nucleotides are TGTGCCAGCAGGGCACAGGGGGCGCTGCGAGAGACCGAGTACTTC.

CDR3 residues: CASSFYSNTEAFF. As DNA, the CDR3 is TGTGCCAGCAGCTTTTACAGTAACACTGAAGCTTTCTTT. V is TRBV27 and J is TRBJ1-1; no clear D. V gave up 6 bases and J gave up 2 bases, with 10 bases separating them. The CDR3 covers 13 residues. In germline, CDR1 is MNHEY, CDR2 SMNVEV (reference sequence).

This clonotype has ten or more counts. The CDR3 DNA is TGTGCCAGCACCCAAGGGGGGGAGCCCCAGCATTTT. It is translated as CASTQGGEPQHF. The rearrangement links TRBV28 to TRBJ1-5, with TRBD1 as a possible D gene (6 bases). This CDR3 is built from 12 residues. CDR1 and CDR2 (germline): MDHEN, SYDVKM. V lost 7 bases to trimming and J lost 8 bases, with 12 bases between them.

The table lists this clonotype with many counts. This sequence joins TRBV6-1 and TRBJ1-5; no firm D call. V gave up 6 bases and J gave up 2 bases, with 20 bases separating them. This CDR3 spans 17 amino acids. CDR1 is MNHNS and CDR2 is SASEGT in the germline V gene. For the CDR3, the DNA is TGTGCCAGCAGCCAAGCAATCCTCGGACCCGGCAATCAGCCCCAGCATTTT. This translates into CASSQAILGPGNQPQHF.

This clonotype was detected a few times. The rearrangement uses TRBV6-5 and TRBJ2-7; tentatively, D is TRBD2 (5 bases). The CDR3 consists of 14 residues. CDR1 is MNHEY and CDR2 is SVGAGI in the germline V gene. V gave up 0 bases and J gave up 7 bases, with 13 bases separating them. CDR3 sequence (DNA): TGTGCCAGCAGTTACTCGGGAGCGGATTGGGAGCAGTACTTC. This sequence encodes CASSYSGADWEQYF.

The chain joins TRBV12-3 or TRBV12-4 to TRBJ1-3, with 7 bases fitting TRBD1. CDR3 size: 16 residues. V lost 6 bases to trimming and J lost 0 bases; unmatched junction nucleotides: 8. CDR3 bases: TGTGCCAGCAGACCGGGACAGAGAAGCTCTGGAAACACCATATATTTT. Protein: CASRPGQRSSGNTIYF.

The V gene is TRBV6-2 or TRBV6-3, the J gene TRBJ1-5; a possible D gene is TRBD1 (6 bases). The ends were cut back, 7 bases at V and 6 bases at J, with 10 bases in the middle. The CDR3 consists of 12 residues. Germline CDR1 is MNHEY and CDR2 is SVGEGT. CDR3 in amino acids: CASTEQGQPQHF. CDR3 nucleotide sequence: TGTGCCAGCACCGAACAGGGTCAGCCCCAGCATTTT.

This clonotype was observed many times. The chain has TRBV12-3 or TRBV12-4 and TRBJ2-7; TRBD1 or TRBD2 may be the D gene (5 bases each). The CDR3 runs 14 residues. V was trimmed by 6 bases and J by 3 bases, leaving 15 bases between them. CDR3: CASSRRMGDYEQYF. The DNA of the CDR3 is TGTGCCAGCAGCCGTAGGATGGGGGACTACGAGCAGTACTTC.

This clonotype occurred many times. The rearrangement links TRBV6-2 or TRBV6-3 to TRBJ1-1; D is undetermined. CDR1 and CDR2 from the germline V gene are MNHEY and SVGEGT. The CDR3 loop spans 14 amino acids. The germline V and J ends were trimmed by 6 bases and 1 base, with 12 bases remaining between them. As DNA, the CDR3 is TGTGCCAGCAGCCGCGATACAGAGAACACTGAAGCTTTCTTT. Its translation: CASSRDTENTEAFF.

This clonotype was seen a few times. This chain joins TRBV15 and TRBJ1-6; unclear D gene. The CDR3 consists of 15 residues. Germline V lookup: CDR1 LNHNV, CDR2 YYDKDF (reference sequence). The ends were cut back, 1 base at V and 5 bases at J, with 9 bases in the middle. The CDR3 DNA reads TGTGCCACCAGCAGAGTTCAGATTGATAATTCACCCCTCCACTTT. Translated: CATSRVQIDNSPLHF.

This clonotype was seen a few times. This rearrangement joins TRBV6-2 or TRBV6-3 to TRBJ2-2; a weak D match, TRBD2 (6 bases). V lost 2 bases and J lost 6, with 13 bases in between. CDR3 length equals 15 residues. CDR1 is MNHEY, CDR2 SVGEGT, per germline. CDR3 sequence (DNA): TGTGCCAGCAGTTACGAGGGCAGGGAGGCCGGGGAGCTGTTTTTT. Translating gives CASSYEGREAGELFF.

At least ten counts were recorded for this clonotype. V gene TRBV27 combines with J gene TRBJ1-1, with D maybe TRBD1 (5 bases). CDR3 length equals 13 residues. V lost 8 bases and J 2 bases, leaving 12 bases between the germline ends. CDR1 and CDR2 (germline): MNHEY, SMNVEV (reference sequence). CDR3 region: CASHRQRNTEAFF. The CDR3 coding sequence is TGTGCCAGCCATAGACAGCGAAACACTGAAGCTTTCTTT.

This clonotype came up many times. The chain carries TRBV29-1 and TRBJ1-4, with D maybe TRBD1 (5 bases). Germline CDR1 and CDR2: SQVTM and ANQGSEA. This CDR3 is 12 amino acids long. The V end lost 4 bases, the J end lost 7 bases, and 10 bases lay between the germline ends. The CDR3 DNA reads TGCAGCGTTGCTCTGGGGGGTGAAAAACTGTTTTTT. Translating gives CSVALGGEKLFF.

This clonotype occurred a few times. The gene calls are TRBV19 and TRBJ1-5; D not resolved. This CDR3 region has 17 residues. Between the trimmed V and J ends, which lost 2 bases and 6 bases, there was a span of 20 bases. Germline-derived CDR1 and CDR2 are LNHDA and SQIVND (reference sequence). Here the CDR3 DNA reads TGTGCCAGTAGTATACTACAAGGGTGGGAGGCACCTCAGCCCCAGCATTTT. It specifies CASSILQGWEAPQPQHF.

This chain joins TRBV11-2 and TRBJ2-4; TRBD2 agrees at 7 bases. Germline CDR1 SGHAT, CDR2 FQNNGV. Trimming cost V 4 bases and J 2 bases; bases outside gene matches: 14. The CDR3 extends over 18 amino acids. CDR3 coding DNA: TGTGCCAGCAGCTCATACCCCCCCTCTAGCGGTACCAAAAACATTCAGTACTTC. This codes for CASSSYPPSSGTKNIQYF.

This clonotype occurred many times. The chain recombines TRBV20-1 with TRBJ2-7; 9 bases are a match to TRBD1. With 6 bases clipped from V and 3 bases from J, the junction kept 6 bases outside the gene matches. There are 13 residues in the CDR3. The germline CDR1 and CDR2 sequences are DFQATT and SNEGSKA (reference sequence). In DNA, the CDR3 is TGCAGTGCATCGGGACAGGGCGGCTACGAGCAGTACTTC. It specifies CSASGQGGYEQYF.